The clone carrying this T cell receptor (beta chain) came up a few times. V lost 5 bases, J lost 5 bases, and 8 bases stayed unmatched. The CDR3 extends over 15 amino acids. CDR1 MDHEN and CDR2 SYDVKM come from the germline V gene. The sample is drawn from a study of early T cells in non-severe SARS-CoV-2 infection. TCRdb independently ran MiXCR on the 5' RACE reads; one entry per CDR3 protein. The sample includes some 80,000 distinct CDR3 sequences, more than 9% of them seen just once. The J gene is TRBJ2-7, the V gene TRBV28, with TRBD2 matching over 11 bases. The material was whole blood, obtained at baseline. This sequence originates from an adult who was a healthcare worker with PCR-confirmed SARS-CoV-2 infection or an uninfected control (not recorded which). This chain's CDR3 is CASSRTSGRGHEQYF. CDR3 DNA sequence: TGTGCCAGCAGTCGCACTAGCGGGAGAGGGCACGAGCAGTACTTC. Complete variable domain (other parts from reference TRBV28 and TRBJ2-7): DVKVTQSSRYLVKRTGEKVFLECVQDMDHENMFWYRQDPGLGLRLIYFSYDVKMKEKGDIPEGYSVSREKKERFSLILESASTNQTSMYLCASSRTSGRGHEQYFGPGTRLTVT.